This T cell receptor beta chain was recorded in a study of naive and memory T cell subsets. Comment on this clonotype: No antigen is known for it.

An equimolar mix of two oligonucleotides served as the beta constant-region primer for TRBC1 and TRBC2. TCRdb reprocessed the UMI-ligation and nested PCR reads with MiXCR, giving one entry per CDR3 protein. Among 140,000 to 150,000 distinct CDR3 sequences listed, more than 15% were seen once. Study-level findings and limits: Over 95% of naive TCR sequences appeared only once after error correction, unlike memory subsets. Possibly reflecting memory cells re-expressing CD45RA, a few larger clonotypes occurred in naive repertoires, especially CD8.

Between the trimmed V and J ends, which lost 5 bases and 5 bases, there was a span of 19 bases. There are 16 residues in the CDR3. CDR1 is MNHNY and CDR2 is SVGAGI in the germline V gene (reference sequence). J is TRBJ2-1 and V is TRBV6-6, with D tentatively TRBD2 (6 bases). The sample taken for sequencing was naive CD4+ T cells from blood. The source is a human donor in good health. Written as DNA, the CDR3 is TGTGCCAGCAGTCCGTTTCCGGGACTGACGAACAATGAGCAGTTCTTC. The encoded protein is CASSPFPGLTNNEQFF.